A single sample is the source of the 21 T cell receptor beta chains below, sequenced in a study of T cells in Graves' hyperthyroidism and ophthalmopathy. TCR beta CDR3 sequences were amplified from RNA transcripts. During a first-round RT-PCR of the TCR CDR3, the HTBI primer set was used. In TCRdb, the multiplex PCR reads were re-called with MiXCR into one record per CDR3 protein. The sample lists approximately 300,000 distinct CDR3 sequences; roughly 17% were seen once. Sequencing used blood. The receptor source for this set is a man aged 30 to 39 with Graves' hyperthyroidism.

Of note for this clonotype: Since a much larger clone is just one base distant, this may be a read error. The V call is TRBV7-2, the J call TRBJ2-5; TRBD2 is a possible D gene (5 bases). Germline CDR1 reads SGHTA; CDR2 reads FQGNSA. The CDR3 runs to 15 residues. For the CDR3, the DNA is TGTGCCGGCAGCTTACAGATCAGCGGACAAGAGACCCAGTACTTC. Amino acids: CAGSLQISGQETQYF.

This clonotype was counted only a few times. This sequence joins TRBV9 and TRBJ2-2; maybe TRBD2 (6 bases). The V gene lost 2 bases and the J gene lost 5 bases, with 13 bases spanning the gap. The CDR3 sequence is 15 residues long. Germline-derived CDR1 and CDR2 are SGDLS and YYNGEE. The CDR3 sequence: CASSVTGAYTGELFF. For the CDR3, the DNA is TGTGCCAGCAGCGTGACGGGAGCATATACCGGGGAGCTGTTTTTT.

This clonotype has at least ten counts. The V gene is TRBV2, the J gene TRBJ2-3, with 10 bases aligning to TRBD1. The V gene's germline CDR1 is SNHLY and CDR2 FYNNEI. CDR3 length equals 15 residues. V dropped 6 bases and J dropped 6; count of bases not matched to a gene: 9. The CDR3, as DNA: TGTGCCAGCAGGCGGGACAGGGGAGAGTGGGATACGCAGTATTTT. It specifies CASRRDRGEWDTQYF.

This clonotype has a count of ten or more. The chain uses TRBV12-3 or TRBV12-4 and TRBJ2-7, with 7 bases lining up with TRBD1. V lost 10 bases to trimming and J lost 6 bases; unmatched junction nucleotides: 12. This CDR3 region has 13 residues. This chain's CDR3 is CAIRDRAPGEQYF. The CDR3 DNA reads as TGTGCCATCCGGGACAGAGCTCCCGGCGAGCAGTACTTC.

Notes on this clonotype: The junction differs from germline at one of its ends, possibly a read error. The V call is TRBV7-2, the J call TRBJ2-1; TRBD2 matches at 10 bases. CDR3 length: 15 amino acids. Germline CDR1 and CDR2: SGHTA and FQGNSA. The CDR3 coding sequence is TGCGCCAGCAGGCAAAGCGGGAGGGCGCAAAATGAGCAGTTCTTC. Residues: CASRQSGRAQNEQFF.

The genes are TRBV18 and TRBJ1-2; 10 nucleotides line up with TRBD1. This CDR3 contains 14 residues. Unmatched junction bases numbered 8, after V lost 6 bases and J lost 7 bases. CDR1 is KGHSH, CDR2 LQKENI, per germline. CDR3 loop: CASSSDRGIIGYTF. The CDR3 DNA follows: TGTGCCAGCTCGTCGGACAGGGGGATTATTGGCTACACCTTC.

This clonotype was detected a few times. This chain connects TRBV12-3 or TRBV12-4 to TRBJ1-5, with 8 bases lining up with TRBD1. The V segment lost 3 bases and the J segment 7 bases; nucleotides outside the gene matches: 5. The CDR3 consists of 14 residues. In DNA, the CDR3 is TGTGCCAGCAGTTTTTCAGGGGGCGGACAGCCCCAGCATTTT. Protein sequence: CASSFSGGGQPQHF.

This clonotype was counted ten times or more. The chain is built from TRBV11-2 and TRBJ2-1; 7 positions match TRBD1. The CDR3 extends over 14 amino acids. Germline trimming cut 5 bases from V and 3 bases from J; bases unmatched to any gene: 4. Germline CDR1 SGHAT, CDR2 FQNNGV. CDR3 amino acids: CASSPGDSYNEQFF. The CDR3 DNA reads TGTGCCAGCAGCCCTGGGGACAGCTACAATGAGCAGTTCTTC.

There are a few counts of this clonotype. J is TRBJ1-1 and V is TRBV12-3 or TRBV12-4, with 9 bases that match TRBD1. J was trimmed by 6 bases and V by 5 bases; bases with no gene match: 10. This CDR3 is 15 amino acids long. This CDR3 reads CASSRRTGEGAEAFF. The CDR3 nucleotides read TGTGCCAGCAGTCGAAGGACAGGGGAAGGCGCTGAAGCTTTCTTT.

Many counts were recorded for this clonotype. The J gene is TRBJ2-3, the V gene TRBV20-1; 8 bases are shared with TRBD2. CDR1 and CDR2 from the germline V gene are DFQATT and SNEGSKA (reference sequence). The CDR3 totals 15 residues. With 1 base clipped from V and 6 bases from J, the junction kept 9 bases outside the gene matches. The CDR3 here is CSARASGSVGDTQYF. CDR3 DNA sequence: TGCAGTGCTAGAGCCAGCGGGAGTGTTGGGGATACGCAGTATTTT.

This clonotype has ten or more counts. The chain combines TRBV28 with TRBJ2-3; TRBD1 matches at 7 bases. This CDR3 has 16 amino acids. V lost 5 bases, J lost 1 base, and 9 bases stayed unmatched. In germline, CDR1 is MDHEN, CDR2 SYDVKM. CDR3 in amino acids: CASSPEDRRGTDTQYF. The CDR3 nucleotides read TGTGCCAGCAGTCCCGAGGACAGGCGAGGCACAGATACGCAGTATTTT.

There are many counts of this clonotype. The V call is TRBV5-5, the J call TRBJ2-1; 8 bases fit TRBD1. The trim removed 0 bases at V and 4 bases at J, leaving 6 bases unmatched. The germline V gene has CDR1 SGHKS and CDR2 YYEKEE (reference sequence). The CDR3 extends over 16 amino acids. This CDR3 is CASSLDARGRYNEQFF. DNA of the CDR3: TGTGCCAGCAGCTTGGACGCCAGGGGGCGATACAATGAGCAGTTCTTC.

This clonotype was recorded many times. The chain links TRBV12-3 or TRBV12-4 to TRBJ2-3; a weak D match, TRBD2 (6 bases). V lost 5 bases and J 0 bases, leaving 12 bases between the germline ends. This CDR3 has 15 residues. The CDR3 sequence is CASSIGRTSTDTQYF. Written as DNA, the CDR3 is TGTGCCAGCAGTATAGGGAGGACTAGCACAGATACGCAGTATTTT.

With respect to this clonotype: One base away lies a much larger clone, so this may be a sequencing read error. The chain employs TRBV18 and TRBJ2-1, with 7 bases identical to TRBD2. CDR3 length: 13 amino acids. CDR1 and CDR2 (germline): KGHSH, LQKENI. The CDR3 loop reads CVSSPSRGNEQFF. The DNA of the CDR3 is TGTGTCAGCTCACCATCGCGGGGGAATGAGCAGTTCTTC.

Many counts were recorded for this clonotype. The CDR3 bases are TGTGCCAGCAGTCGGACAGGGGACCGTTCACCCCTCCACTTT. Protein product: CASSRTGDRSPLHF. The chain uses TRBV3-1 and TRBJ1-6; 9 nucleotides match TRBD1. The CDR3 totals 14 residues. V shed 6 bases and J 9 bases; nucleotides not matched to a gene: 6. The germline V gene encodes CDR1 LGHDT and CDR2 YNNKEL (reference sequence).

V and J are TRBV6-2 or TRBV6-3 and TRBJ1-2, with D perhaps TRBD1 (5 bases). Germline values: CDR1 MNHEY, CDR2 SVGEGT. With 8 bases removed from V and 5 bases from J, the gap between germline ends came to 15 bases. The length of the CDR3 is 13 residues. The DNA for the CDR3 is TGTGCCAGCGCTCCTCCTCAGGGATATGGCTACACCTTC. Translated: CASAPPQGYGYTF.

This clonotype was seen a few times. Germline is not matched at one junction end, which may reflect a read error. The chain is built from TRBV7-3 and TRBJ1-6; D is possibly TRBD1 (6 bases). Germline values: CDR1 SGHTA, CDR2 FQGTGA. This CDR3 comprises 14 residues. CDR3 amino acids: CASSITPGGSPLHF. The DNA of the CDR3 is TGTGCCAGCAGCATAACCCCCGGGGGCTCACCCCTCCACTTT.

This CDR3 reads CASSTPRGARNEQFF. The CDR3 DNA follows: TGTGCCAGTAGTACCCCCCGGGGGGCAAGAAATGAGCAGTTCTTC. The rearrangement links TRBV19 to TRBJ2-1; D possibly corresponds to TRBD2 (7 bases). The germline V gene encodes CDR1 LNHDA and CDR2 SQIVND (reference sequence). This CDR3 is 15 amino acids long. The ends were cut back, 4 bases at V and 7 bases at J, with 17 bases in the middle.

This clonotype was detected ten times or more. The chain is built from TRBV12-3 or TRBV12-4 and TRBJ2-2, with 12 bases fitting TRBD1. J was trimmed by 3 bases and V by 3 bases; bases with no gene match: 2. There are 16 residues in the CDR3. The CDR3 DNA sequence: TGTGCCAGCAGTTTTGGGACAGGGGGCGACACCGGGGAGCTGTTTTTT. Encoded protein: CASSFGTGGDTGELFF.

This clonotype showed up many times. The rearrangement joins TRBV2 to TRBJ2-1; D gene unclear. V shed 4 bases and J shed 7 bases, with 5 bases lying between them. This CDR3 comprises 11 residues. CDR1 and CDR2 (germline): SNHLY, FYNNEI. CDR3 sequence reads: CASSVSNEQFF. The CDR3 DNA reads as TGTGCCAGCAGTGTGAGTAATGAGCAGTTCTTC.

There are a few counts of this clonotype. The chain uses TRBV7-8 and TRBJ2-2; D gene unclear. V shed 7 bases and J shed 2 bases, with 11 bases lying between them. The CDR3 runs 14 residues. Germline V gene sequence: CDR1 SGHVS, CDR2 FQNEAQ. The CDR3 here is CASKVGSNTGELFF. The DNA of the CDR3 is TGTGCCAGCAAGGTGGGATCCAACACCGGGGAGCTGTTTTTT. Full variable domain (rest looked up from reference TRBV7-8 and TRBJ2-2): GAGVSQSPRYKVAKRGQDVALRCDPISGHVSLFWYQQALGQGPEFLTYFQNEAQLDKSGLPSDRFFAERPEGSVSTLKIQRTQQEDSAVYLCASKVGSNTGELFFGEGSRLTVL.